Following are 16 T cell receptor beta chains from one sample sequenced in a study of T cell repertoires in cytomegalovirus infection. Their antigens remain unidentified. TCRdb redid the calling of the reads with MiXCR, one entry per CDR3 protein. The table lists about a million distinct CDR3 sequences, 25% to 40% of them singletons. Sequenced here: cultured CD8+ T cells from PBMCs, sampled from culture after CMV antigen stimulation. These receptors were collected from a human donor in good health (CMV status not recorded). Some clones in this sample may be carry-over from other donors' samples.

The V call is TRBV4-3, the J call TRBJ1-5; no definite D call. Germline V gene lookup returns CDR1 LGHNA and CDR2 YSLEER. V shed 0 bases and J shed 6 bases, with 18 bases lying between them. CDR3 length equals 17 residues. The CDR3 nucleotides are TGCGCCAGCAGCCAAGATTATCGAGGGCCGGGGTCTCAGCCCCAGCATTTT. Protein product: CASSQDYRGPGSQPQHF.

J is TRBJ1-5 and V is TRBV6-2 or TRBV6-3; the D gene is possibly TRBD1 (6 bases). Trimming pared 5 bases from V and 3 bases from J, leaving 11 bases between. The CDR3 has 14 amino acids. CDR1 is MNHEY, CDR2 SVGEGT, per germline. This chain's CDR3 is CASSSRGNNQPQHF. For the CDR3, the DNA is TGTGCCAGCAGTAGCAGGGGTAACAATCAGCCCCAGCATTTT.

This clonotype occurred a few times. This rearrangement joins TRBV28 to TRBJ2-1; 9 bases agree with TRBD1. Germline V gives CDR1 MDHEN, CDR2 SYDVKM. The CDR3 sequence is 15 residues long. V trimming: 6 bases; J trimming: 7 bases; junction bases outside the gene matches: 10. CDR3 amino acids: CASSLHRGPGNEQFF. CDR3 coding DNA: TGTGCCAGCAGCCTACACAGGGGGCCAGGGAATGAGCAGTTCTTC. Full variable domain (remainder filled in from reference TRBV28 and TRBJ2-1): DVKVTQSSRYLVKRTGEKVFLECVQDMDHENMFWYRQDPGLGLRLIYFSYDVKMKEKGDIPEGYSVSREKKERFSLILESASTNQTSMYLCASSLHRGPGNEQFFGPGTRLTVL.

The sample holds a few counts of this clonotype. The rearrangement joins TRBV28 to TRBJ2-3; unclear D gene. The germline CDR1 and CDR2 sequences are MDHEN and SYDVKM. V dropped 1 base and J dropped 1 base, with 12 bases sitting between them. This CDR3 spans 16 amino acids. The CDR3 DNA is TGTGCCAGCAGTTTATTTGAGACGACTCGCACAGATACGCAGTATTTT. The encoded protein is CASSLFETTRTDTQYF.

This chain joins TRBV5-1 and TRBJ2-7, with a possible D match to TRBD2 (6 bases). V shed 4 bases and J shed 1 base, with 12 bases lying between them. Per the germline V gene, CDR1 is SGHRS and CDR2 is YFSETQ. The CDR3 totals 14 residues. Here the CDR3 DNA reads TGCGCCAGCAGCCCGGGACTGTATTCCTACGAGCAGTACTTC. Its protein product is CASSPGLYSYEQYF.

The J gene is TRBJ2-7, the V gene TRBV10-3; 10 positions agree with TRBD1. CDR3 length: 16 amino acids. V lost 4 bases to trimming and J lost 3 bases; unmatched junction nucleotides: 9. Germline lookup yields CDR1 ENHRY and CDR2 SYGVKD. This CDR3 reads CAISGTGQGIYYEQYF. For the CDR3, the DNA is TGTGCCATCAGTGGGACGGGACAGGGGATCTACTACGAGCAGTACTTC.

This clonotype was seen many times. This chain links TRBV7-2 with TRBJ2-7; TRBD1 is a possible D gene (6 bases). The CDR3 is 13 residues long. Per germline, CDR1 SGHTA and CDR2 FQGNSA. Trimming shortened V by 2 bases and J by 2 bases, and 7 bases separated the two germline ends. The CDR3 nucleotides read TGTGCCAGCAGCTTAAACAGGGCCTACGAGCAGTACGTC. This gives the protein CASSLNRAYEQYV.

This clonotype came up a few times. The chain links TRBV7-6 to TRBJ2-3; a weak D match, TRBD2 (5 bases). Trimming stripped 5 bases from V and 2 bases from J, with 8 bases between. Germline-derived CDR1 and CDR2 are SGHVS and FNYEAQ. This CDR3 contains 13 residues. The CDR3 coding sequence is TGTGCCAGCAGCGCAGACTACACAGATACGCAGTATTTT. Protein sequence: CASSADYTDTQYF.

The chain combines TRBV4-1 with TRBJ1-5; no reliable D call. The CDR3 has 17 residues. V was shortened by 1 base and J by 3 bases, with 16 bases between the two germline ends. Germline CDR1 and CDR2: MGHRA and YSYEKL. The DNA of the CDR3 is TGCGCCAGCAGCCAAGTGCCTTTTGCCAGGAACAATCAGCCCCAGCATTTT. Translated: CASSQVPFARNNQPQHF.

The V call is TRBV7-9, the J call TRBJ1-6; D is unclear. This CDR3 spans 14 amino acids. Deletions cut 4 bases from V and 10 bases from J, with 14 bases between. The V gene's germline CDR1 is SEHNR and CDR2 FQNEAQ (reference sequence). The CDR3 here is CASSSGGAGSPLHF. The CDR3 DNA sequence: TGTGCCAGCAGCTCAGGAGGCGCGGGGTCACCCCTCCACTTT.

Comment on this clonotype: A read error may explain this, as a much larger clone is one base away. The rearrangement joins TRBV12-3 or TRBV12-4 to TRBJ1-5; TRBD1 aligns across 9 bases. The ends lost 6 bases at V and 3 bases at J; junction bases unmatched: 9. This CDR3 is built from 16 residues. CDR3: CASSPKGQGFNQPQHF. The CDR3 nucleotides are TGTGCCAGCAGCCCCAAAGGACAGGGGTTCAATCAGCCCCAGCATTTT.

This clonotype was detected ten times or more. This chain uses TRBV6-1 with TRBJ2-7; the match to TRBD1 covers 7 bases. Germline V CDR1 and CDR2: MNHNS, SASEGT. The trim removed 6 bases at V and 5 bases at J, leaving 4 bases unmatched. The CDR3 loop spans 12 amino acids. CDR3 amino acids: CASSPDRNEQYV. The CDR3 bases are TGTGCCAGCAGCCCGGACAGGAACGAGCAGTACGTC.

This chain joins TRBV10-3 and TRBJ2-7, with a tentative D call TRBD2 (6 bases). The CDR3 contains 13 residues. V was trimmed by 4 bases and J by 3 bases, leaving 10 bases between them. From germline, CDR1 is ENHRY and CDR2 SYGVKD. The CDR3 sequence: CAISVGGDYEQYF. The DNA for the CDR3 is TGTGCCATCAGTGTAGGCGGGGACTACGAGCAGTACTTC.

This clonotype turned up a few times. The V gene is TRBV7-6, the J gene TRBJ2-1; a weak D match, TRBD2 (5 bases). The CDR3 has 15 residues. Trimming took off 4 bases at V and 4 bases at J, with 14 bases between the two ends. The V gene's germline CDR1 is SGHVS and CDR2 FNYEAQ. The CDR3 DNA is TGTGCCAGCAGCTCCCGTATTAGGGAGTACAATGAGCAGTTCTTC. It codes for CASSSRIREYNEQFF.

This clonotype was seen only a few times. The chain joins TRBV15 to TRBJ1-5; the D gene is possibly TRBD1 (6 bases). This CDR3 is built from 16 residues. Germline V gene data show CDR1 as LNHNV and CDR2 as YYDKDF (reference sequence). V gave up 5 bases and J gave up 1 base, with 15 bases separating them. CDR3 coding DNA: TGTGCCACCAGCCGAGCAGGGGAAGAGAGCAATCAGCCCCAGCATTTT. It yields the protein CATSRAGEESNQPQHF.

The chain employs TRBV6-1 and TRBJ2-7, with 8 bases aligning to TRBD1. The CDR3 length is 16 residues. Trimming removed 5 bases from V and 5 bases from J; junction bases left unmatched: 14. CDR1 is MNHNS, CDR2 SASEGT, per germline. CDR3 DNA: TGTGCCAGCAGTCTCCGAAAGACAGGGGCCTTGGACGAGCAGTACTTC. Protein sequence: CASSLRKTGALDEQYF.